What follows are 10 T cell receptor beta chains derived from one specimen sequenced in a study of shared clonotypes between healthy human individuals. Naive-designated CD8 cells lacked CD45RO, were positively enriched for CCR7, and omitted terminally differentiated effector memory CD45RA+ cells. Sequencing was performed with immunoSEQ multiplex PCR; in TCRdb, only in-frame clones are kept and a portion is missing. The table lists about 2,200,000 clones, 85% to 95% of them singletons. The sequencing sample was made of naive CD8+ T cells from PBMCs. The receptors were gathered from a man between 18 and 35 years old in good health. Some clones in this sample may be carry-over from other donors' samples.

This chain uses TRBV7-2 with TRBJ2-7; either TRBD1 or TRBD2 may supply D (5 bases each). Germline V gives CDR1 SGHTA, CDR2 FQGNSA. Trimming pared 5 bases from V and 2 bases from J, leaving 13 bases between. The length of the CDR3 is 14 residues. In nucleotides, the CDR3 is TGTGCCAGCAGCCCCGGGGTGGGGGCCTACGAGCAGTACTTC. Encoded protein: CASSPGVGAYEQYF.

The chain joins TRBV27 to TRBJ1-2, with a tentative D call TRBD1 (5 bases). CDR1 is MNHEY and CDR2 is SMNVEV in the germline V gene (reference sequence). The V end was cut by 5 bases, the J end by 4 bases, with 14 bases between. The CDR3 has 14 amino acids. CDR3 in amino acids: CASSHRDGTYGYTF. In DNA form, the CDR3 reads TGTGCCAGCAGTCACCGGGACGGAACCTATGGCTACACCTTC.

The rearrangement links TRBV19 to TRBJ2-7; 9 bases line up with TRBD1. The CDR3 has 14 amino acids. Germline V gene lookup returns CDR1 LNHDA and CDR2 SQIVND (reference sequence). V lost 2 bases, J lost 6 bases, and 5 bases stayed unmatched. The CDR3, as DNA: TGTGCCAGTAGTATAACAGGGGGCAAGGGCGAGCAGTACTTC. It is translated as CASSITGGKGEQYF.

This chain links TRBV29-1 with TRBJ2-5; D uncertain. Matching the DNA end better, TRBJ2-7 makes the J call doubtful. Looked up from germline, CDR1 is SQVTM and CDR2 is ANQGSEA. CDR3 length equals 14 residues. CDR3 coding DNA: TGCAGCGTTGAAGTGGCCGACGATCGCTACGAGCAGTACTTC. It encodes CSVEVADDRYEQYF.

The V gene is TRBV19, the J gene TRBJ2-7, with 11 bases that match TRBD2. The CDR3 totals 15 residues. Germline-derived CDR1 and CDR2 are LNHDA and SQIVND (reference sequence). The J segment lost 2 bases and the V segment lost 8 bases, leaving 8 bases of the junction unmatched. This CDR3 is CASPPRLAGTYEQYF. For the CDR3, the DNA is TGTGCCAGTCCTCCGCGACTAGCGGGGACCTACGAGCAGTACTTC.

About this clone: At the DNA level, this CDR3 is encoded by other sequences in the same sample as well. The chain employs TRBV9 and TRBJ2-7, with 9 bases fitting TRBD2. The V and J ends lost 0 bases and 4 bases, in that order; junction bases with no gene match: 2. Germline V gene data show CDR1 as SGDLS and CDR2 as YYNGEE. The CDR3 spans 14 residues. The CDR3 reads CASSVVSGSYEQYF. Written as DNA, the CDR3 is TGTGCCAGCAGCGTAGTTAGCGGGAGTTACGAGCAGTACTTC.

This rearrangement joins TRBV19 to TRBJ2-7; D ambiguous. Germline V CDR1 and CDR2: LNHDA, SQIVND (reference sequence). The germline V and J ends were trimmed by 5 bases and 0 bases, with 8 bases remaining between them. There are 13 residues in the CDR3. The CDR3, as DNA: TGTGCCAGTAGTCAAAAGAGCTCCTACGAGCAGTACTTC. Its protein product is CASSQKSSYEQYF.

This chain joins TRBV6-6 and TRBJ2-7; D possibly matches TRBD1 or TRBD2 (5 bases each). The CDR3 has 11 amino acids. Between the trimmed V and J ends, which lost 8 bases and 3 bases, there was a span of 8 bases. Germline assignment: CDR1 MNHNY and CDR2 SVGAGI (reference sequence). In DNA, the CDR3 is TGTGCCAGCGGGGGTGGCTACGAGCAGTACTTC. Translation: CASGGGYEQYF.

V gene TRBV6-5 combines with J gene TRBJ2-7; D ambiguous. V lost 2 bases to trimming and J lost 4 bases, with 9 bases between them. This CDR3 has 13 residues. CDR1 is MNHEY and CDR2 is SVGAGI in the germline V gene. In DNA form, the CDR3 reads TGTGCCAGCAGTTACGGGCGGCAATACGAGCAGTACTTC. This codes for CASSYGRQYEQYF.

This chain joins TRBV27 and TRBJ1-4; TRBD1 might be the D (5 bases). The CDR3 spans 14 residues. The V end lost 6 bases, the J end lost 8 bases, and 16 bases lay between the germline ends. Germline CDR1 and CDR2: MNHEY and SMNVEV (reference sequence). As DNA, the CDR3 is TGTGCCAGCAGCCCGGACGGGAGGGACGAAAAACTGTTTTTT. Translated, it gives CASSPDGRDEKLFF.